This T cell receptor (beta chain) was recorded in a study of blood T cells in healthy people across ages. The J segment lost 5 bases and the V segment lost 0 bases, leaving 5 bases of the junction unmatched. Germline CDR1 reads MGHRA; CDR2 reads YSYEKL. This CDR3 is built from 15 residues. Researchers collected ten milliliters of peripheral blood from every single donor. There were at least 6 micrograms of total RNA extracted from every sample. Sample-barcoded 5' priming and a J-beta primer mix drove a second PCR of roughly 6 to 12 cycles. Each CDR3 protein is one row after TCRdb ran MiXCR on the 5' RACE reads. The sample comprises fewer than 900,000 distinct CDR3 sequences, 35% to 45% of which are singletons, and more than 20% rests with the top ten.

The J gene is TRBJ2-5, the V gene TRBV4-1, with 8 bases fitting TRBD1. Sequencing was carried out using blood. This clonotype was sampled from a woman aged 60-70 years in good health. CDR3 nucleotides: TGCGCCAGCAGCCAAGATCCAGGGGGCGCTGAGACCCAGTACTTC. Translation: CASSQDPGGAETQYF.